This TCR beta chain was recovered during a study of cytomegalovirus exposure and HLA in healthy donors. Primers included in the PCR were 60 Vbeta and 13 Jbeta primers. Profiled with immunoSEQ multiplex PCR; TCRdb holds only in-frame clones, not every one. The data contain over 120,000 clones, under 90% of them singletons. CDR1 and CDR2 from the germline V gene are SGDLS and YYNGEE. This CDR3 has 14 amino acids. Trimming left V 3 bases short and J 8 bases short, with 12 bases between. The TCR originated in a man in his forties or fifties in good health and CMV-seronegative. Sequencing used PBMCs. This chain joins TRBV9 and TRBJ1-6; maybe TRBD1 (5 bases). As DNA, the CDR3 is TGTGCCAGCAGCGCCAGGGTTTTCGATTCACCCCTCCACTTT. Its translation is CASSARVFDSPLHF.